The rows below give T cell receptor beta chains drawn from one sample of a study of blood T cell repertoires in COVID-19. Here immunoSEQ multiplex PCR was the method, and the copy in TCRdb shows in-frame clones only, minus some. The table includes approximately 200,000 clones, about nine tenths detected once. The sample was PBMCs or T cells enriched from blood (not recorded which). Every receptor here comes from a man aged 25 to 40 who had recovered from COVID-19. CDR3s include the opening cysteine and the closing phenylalanine or tryptophan. The D gene is left open where the match is weak. For some rows the clone size is stated as once, few or many, or as a class when expanded; others skip it.

j_call clone_size v_call d_call cdr3_aa cdr3_nt
TRBJ2-3 NA TRBV19 NA CASSPRRGWIDTQYF TGTGCCAGTAGTCCCCGGAGAGGGTGGATAGATACGCAGTATTTT
TRBJ2-7 NA TRBV29-1 TRBD1 CSVGGTGYPYEQYF TGCAGCGTTGGGGGGACAGGTTACCCCTACGAGCAGTACTTC
TRBJ1-5 NA TRBV6-2/TRBV6-3 NA CASSNTLSNQPQHF TGTGCCAGCAGCAACACGTTGAGCAATCAGCCCCAGCATTTT
TRBJ1-4 NA TRBV5-7 TRBD1 CASSQGQGTLPTNEKLFF TGTGCCAGCAGCCAAGGACAGGGAACACTCCCAACTAATGAAAAACTGTTTTTT
TRBJ2-1 NA TRBV6-5 TRBD2 CASSSLAGERDEQFF TGTGCCAGCAGTTCACTAGCGGGAGAAAGGGATGAGCAGTTCTTC
TRBJ1-1 NA TRBV7-9 NA CASSFYRAEAFF TGTGCCAGCAGCTTTTACAGGGCCGAAGCTTTCTTT
TRBJ1-5 once TRBV19 TRBD1 CASTRDSKNQPQHF TGTGCCAGTACCCGGGACAGTAAAAATCAGCCCCAGCATTTT
TRBJ2-7 NA TRBV6-2/TRBV6-3 TRBD1 CASSYSISGQGIYEQYF TGTGCCAGCAGTTACTCGATATCCGGACAGGGCATTTACGAGCAGTACTTC
TRBJ2-5 NA TRBV18 TRBD2 CASSPGSGGETQYF TGTGCCAGCTCACCAGGTTCCGGGGGGGAGACCCAGTACTTC
TRBJ2-5 NA TRBV2 NA CASSDPRGKETQYF TGTGCCAGCAGTGACCCTCGAGGGAAAGAGACCCAGTACTTC
TRBJ1-2 NA TRBV12-3/TRBV12-4 TRBD1 CASRQRQGAGYTF TGTGCCAGCAGGCAAAGACAGGGCGCGGGCTACACCTTC
TRBJ1-1 few TRBV9 NA CASSVGRGHNTEAFF TGTGCCAGCAGCGTAGGAAGGGGACACAACACTGAAGCTTTCTTT
TRBJ2-5 NA TRBV28 NA CASSFMVAKETQYF TGTGCCAGCAGTTTTATGGTAGCAAAAGAGACCCAGTACTTC
TRBJ1-4 NA TRBV30 TRBD1 CACKSGTGASATNEKLFF TGTGCCTGTAAGTCCGGGACAGGAGCATCGGCAACTAATGAAAAACTGTTTTTT
TRBJ2-7 NA TRBV10-2 NA CASSESAPPFYEQYF TGCGCCAGCAGTGAGTCGGCCCCCCCTTTCTACGAGCAGTACTTC
TRBJ1-1 few TRBV6-2/TRBV6-3 NA CASSNTGNTEAFF TGTGCCAGCAGTAACACGGGGAACACTGAAGCTTTCTTT
TRBJ2-2 NA TRBV2 NA CASSEVGGVGELFF TGTGCCAGCAGTGAAGTAGGAGGGGTCGGGGAGCTGTTTTTT
TRBJ2-7 NA TRBV5-4 NA CASSRERYEQYF TGTGCCAGCAGCCGCGAGCGCTACGAGCAGTACTTC